Reported below is one TCR beta chain. Its antigen is unidentified. The ends were cut back, 5 bases at V and 5 bases at J, with 18 bases in the middle. The germline CDR1 and CDR2 sequences are SQVTM and ANQGSEA. There are 14 residues in the CDR3. The sample belongs to a study of OX40 agonist ivuxolimab in advanced cancers. Study-level information: Patients received ivuxolimab, an agonistic anti-OX40 (CD134) antibody. Age averaged around 60 years (range about 20 to 80), and 82.7% were male. Treatment received earlier with anti-PD-1, anti-PD-L1 or anti-CTLA-4 agents was allowed, and under 50% had some. Study results and caveats: Among the lowest peripheral clonal expansion occurred in 0.1-3.0 mg/kg partial responders.

Generated by immunoSEQ multiplex PCR, the TCRdb table keeps only in-frame clones and is missing some. The sample has tens of thousands of clones; more than 85% are singletons. The sample consisted of CD4+ or CD8+ T cells sorted from blood, taken in a trial of the OX40 agonist ivuxolimab. The chain uses TRBV29-1 and TRBJ1-1, with D possibly being TRBD1 (6 bases). The source is an adult with an advanced solid tumor such as melanoma, head and neck, liver or kidney cancer. The CDR3 is CSVKLQGGSTEAFF. The CDR3, as DNA: TGCAGCGTTAAGCTACAGGGCGGTAGTACTGAAGCTTTCTTT.